The sequence of this T cell receptor beta chain was determined in a study of cytomegalovirus exposure and HLA in healthy donors. Across the whole study: A prior analysis found around 110 million unique TCR beta sequences from around 180 million T cells. Regarding the study as a whole: Within an earlier analysis, most TCR beta V segments proved productive either about 90% or about 30% of the time. A highly shared variant cluster was judged a likely technical artifact. Most observed TCR sequences were rare, whereas some public TCRs were detected in many donors.

This clone was counted a single time. Antigen specificity is unknown. One end of the junction fails to match germline, which may point to a read error. Germline V lookup: CDR1 SGHNT, CDR2 YYREEE (reference sequence). The CDR3 is made up of 14 amino acids. Primers included in the PCR were 60 Vbeta and 13 Jbeta primers. Generated by immunoSEQ multiplex PCR, the TCRdb table keeps only in-frame clones and is missing some. The table has roughly 130,000 clones, roughly 80% seen once; the top ten hold 1%. The receptor's source is a man between 35 and 55 years old in good health and CMV-seronegative. Sequencing input: PBMCs. This chain uses TRBV5-4 with TRBJ2-7; 8 bases align to TRBD1. Here the CDR3 reads CATSRTGGRYEQYF. In DNA form, the CDR3 reads TGTGCCACCAGCCGAACAGGGGGGAGGTACGAGCAGTACTTC.